This note documents a single TCR beta chain sequence. This entry comes from a study of blood T cell repertoires in COVID-19. At the level of the study: The United States, Italy and Spain were the sources of the acute and convalescent COVID-19 samples. T cells, B-cell-depleted T cells, or PBMCs provided the cDNA or gDNA that served as material.

As processed by the authors: By means of reference gene primer amplification, nucleated cell counts were estimated. Sequenced by immunoSEQ multiplex PCR; TCRdb stores in-frame clones only, minus some. That table is the source of V, J and clone size, and D and trimming were worked out from the DNA. The table includes approximately 280,000 clones, 80% to 90% detected once. There are 16 residues in the CDR3. Germline CDR1 is LGHDT and CDR2 is YNNKEL (reference sequence). V was pared by 3 bases and J by 2 bases, with 4 bases of the junction left unmatched. Source material: peripheral blood. This receptor was taken from a woman between 65 and 79 years old with acute or convalescent COVID-19. The J gene is TRBJ1-6, the V gene TRBV3-1 (or the pseudogene TRBV3-2), with 7 bases identical to TRBD1. CDR3 in amino acids: CASSHLRGAYNSPLHF. The CDR3 DNA sequence: TGTGCCAGCAGCCACCTCAGGGGGGCCTATAATTCACCCCTCCACTTT.